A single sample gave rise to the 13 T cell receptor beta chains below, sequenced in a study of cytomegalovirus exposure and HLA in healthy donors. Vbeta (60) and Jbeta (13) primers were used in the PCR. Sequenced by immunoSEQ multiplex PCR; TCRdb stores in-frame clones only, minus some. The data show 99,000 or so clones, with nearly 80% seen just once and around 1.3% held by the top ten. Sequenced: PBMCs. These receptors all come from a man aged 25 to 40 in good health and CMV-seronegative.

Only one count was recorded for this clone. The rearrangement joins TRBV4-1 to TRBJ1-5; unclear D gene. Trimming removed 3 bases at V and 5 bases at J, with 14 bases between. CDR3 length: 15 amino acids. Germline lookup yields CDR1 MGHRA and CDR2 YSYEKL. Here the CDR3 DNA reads TGCGCCAGCAGCCAGGTTCGCGGGAGCTATCAGCCCCAGCATTTT. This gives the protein CASSQVRGSYQPQHF.

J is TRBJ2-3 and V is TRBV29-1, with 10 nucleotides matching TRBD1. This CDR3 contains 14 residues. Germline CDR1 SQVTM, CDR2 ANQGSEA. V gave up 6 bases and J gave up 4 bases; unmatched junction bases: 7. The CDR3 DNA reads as TGCAGCGTGTTTGACAGGGGGCCTCCAGATACGCAGTATTTT. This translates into CSVFDRGPPDTQYF.

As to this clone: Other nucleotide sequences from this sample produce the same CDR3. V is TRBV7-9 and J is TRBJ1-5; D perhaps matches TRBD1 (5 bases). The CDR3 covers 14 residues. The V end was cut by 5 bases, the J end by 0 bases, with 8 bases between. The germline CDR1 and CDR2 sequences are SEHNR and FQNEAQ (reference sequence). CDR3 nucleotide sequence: TGTGCCAGCAGCCTAGACAGTAGCAATCAGCCCCAGCATTTT. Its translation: CASSLDSSNQPQHF.

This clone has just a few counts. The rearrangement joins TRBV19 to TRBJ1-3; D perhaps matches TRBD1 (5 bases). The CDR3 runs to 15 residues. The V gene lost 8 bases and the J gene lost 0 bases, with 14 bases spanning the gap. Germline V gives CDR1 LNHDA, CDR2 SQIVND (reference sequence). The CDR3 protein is CASQGRPHSGNTIYF. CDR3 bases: TGTGCCAGTCAGGGCCGTCCTCACTCTGGAAACACCATATATTTT.

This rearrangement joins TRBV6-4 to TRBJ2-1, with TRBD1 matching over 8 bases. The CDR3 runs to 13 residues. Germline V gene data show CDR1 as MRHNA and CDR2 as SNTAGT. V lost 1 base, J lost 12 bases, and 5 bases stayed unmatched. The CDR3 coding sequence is TGTGCCAGCAGTGACTATCGACAGGGGCGGCAGTTCTTC. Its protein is CASSDYRQGRQFF.

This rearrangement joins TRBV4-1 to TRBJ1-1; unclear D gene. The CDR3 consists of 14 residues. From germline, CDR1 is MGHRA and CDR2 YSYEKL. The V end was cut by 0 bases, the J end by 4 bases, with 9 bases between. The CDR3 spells CASSQETRSTEAFF. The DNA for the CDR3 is TGCGCCAGCAGCCAAGAAACACGCAGCACTGAAGCTTTCTTT.

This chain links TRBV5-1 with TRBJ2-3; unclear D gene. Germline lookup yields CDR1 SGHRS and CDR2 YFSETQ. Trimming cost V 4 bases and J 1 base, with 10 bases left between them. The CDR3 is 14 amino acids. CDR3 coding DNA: TGCGCCAGCAGCCCCCCCCCTGGCACAGATACGCAGTATTTT. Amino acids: CASSPPPGTDTQYF.

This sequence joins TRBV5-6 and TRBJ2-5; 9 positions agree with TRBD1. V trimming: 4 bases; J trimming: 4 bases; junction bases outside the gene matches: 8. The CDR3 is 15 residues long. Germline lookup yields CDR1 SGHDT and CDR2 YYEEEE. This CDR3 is CASSIQGARRETQYF. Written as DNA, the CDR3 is TGTGCCAGCAGCATACAGGGGGCACGAAGAGAGACCCAGTACTTC.

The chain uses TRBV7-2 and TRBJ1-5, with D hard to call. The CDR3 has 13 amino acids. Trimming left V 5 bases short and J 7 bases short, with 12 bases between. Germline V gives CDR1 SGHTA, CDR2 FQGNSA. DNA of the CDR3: TGTGCCAGCAGCCTGAATAGAGGACAGCCCCAGCATTTT. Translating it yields CASSLNRGQPQHF.

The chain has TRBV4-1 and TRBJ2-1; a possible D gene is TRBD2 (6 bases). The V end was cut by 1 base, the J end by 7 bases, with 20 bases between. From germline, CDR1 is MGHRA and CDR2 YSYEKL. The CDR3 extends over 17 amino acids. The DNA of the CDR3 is TGCGCCAGCAGCCAAGCACCCAGACTAGGACCGGGTAATGAGCAGTTCTTC. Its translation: CASSQAPRLGPGNEQFF.

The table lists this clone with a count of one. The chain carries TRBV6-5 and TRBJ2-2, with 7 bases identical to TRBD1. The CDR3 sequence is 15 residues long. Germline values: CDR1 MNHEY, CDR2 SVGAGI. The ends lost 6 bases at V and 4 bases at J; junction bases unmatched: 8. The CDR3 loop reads CASRGPGTVTGELFF. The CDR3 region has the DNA TGTGCCAGCAGGGGACCCGGGACAGTCACCGGGGAGCTGTTTTTT.

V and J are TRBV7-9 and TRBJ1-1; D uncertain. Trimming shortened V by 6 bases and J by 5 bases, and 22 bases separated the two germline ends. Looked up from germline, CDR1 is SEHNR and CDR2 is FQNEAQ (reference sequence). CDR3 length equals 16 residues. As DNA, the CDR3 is TGTGCCAGCAGAGGAGGGTCCGTAGGAGGTCGTACTGAAGCTTTCTTT. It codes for CASRGGSVGGRTEAFF.

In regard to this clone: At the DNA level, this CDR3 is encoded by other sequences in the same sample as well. The CDR3 here is CASRETQDTQYF. The DNA for the CDR3 is TGTGCCAGCAGAGAGACACAAGATACGCAGTATTTT. The chain is built from TRBV6-5 and TRBJ2-3, with no clear D. The germline gives CDR1 MNHEY, CDR2 SVGAGI. The ends were cut back, 6 bases at V and 5 bases at J, with 9 bases in the middle. The CDR3 runs to 12 residues.